This T cell receptor beta chain came from a study of metastatic and nonmetastatic thyroid tumors. V was clipped by 1 base and J by 4 bases; unmatched bases: 4. Germline V gene sequence: CDR1 SGHAT, CDR2 FQDESV (reference sequence). The CDR3 consists of 15 residues. Per the study methods: CDR3 was compared across clinicopathological groups, and the resulting differences were used to build a distant-metastasis classifier for papillary thyroid cancer. TCRdb re-processed the PCR reads through MiXCR. The V and J calls and clone size come from TCRdb's table, not from the authors' own analysis. The table lists tens of thousands of clones, roughly 16% of them singletons. Every patient was untreated before thyroid surgery. Whole-study findings and limits: For both blood and tumor, malignant thyroid tumors reportedly showed significantly higher TCR beta diversity than benign nodules did.

This clone was seen ten or more times. Antigen unknown. Other DNA sequences in the same sample also yield this CDR3. Sequencing input: blood. The chain has TRBV11-1 and TRBJ1-1; 9 bases agree with TRBD1. This receptor was obtained from a male donor with papillary thyroid cancer or a benign thyroid nodule (not recorded which). Some clones in this sample may be carry-over from other donors' samples. CDR3 DNA sequence: TGTGCCAGCAGCTTAGGGACAGGGGCTCGCACTGAAGCTTTCTTT. Translated: CASSLGTGARTEAFF. The complete variable domain, with remaining parts taken from reference TRBV11-1 and TRBJ1-1, reads EAEVAQSPRYKITEKSQAVAFWCDPISGHATLYWYRQILGQGPELLVQFQDESVVDDSQLPKDRFSAERLKGVDSTLKIQPAELGDSAMYLCASSLGTGARTEAFFGQGTRLTVV.